This TCR beta chain comes out of a study of T cell repertoires in cytomegalovirus infection. Study observations and caveats: Clonotypes of TCR beta that were HLA-C-restricted and CMV-specific dominated the ex vivo response.

TCRdb used MiXCR to reprocess the reads, holding one entry per CDR3 protein. The sample records about 250,000 distinct CDR3 sequences, about 7% being singletons. Concerning this clonotype itself: What it recognizes is unknown.

In germline, CDR1 is WSHSY, CDR2 SAAADI. CDR3 size: 14 residues. Trimming removed 3 bases from V and 6 bases from J, with 13 bases in between. The chain combines TRBV10-2 with TRBJ2-3, with a possible D match to TRBD1 (6 bases). The origin of this receptor is a human donor in good health (CMV status not recorded). Some clones in this sample may be carry-over from other donors' samples. The sequencing input was PBMCs. Here the CDR3 DNA reads TGCGCCAGCAGTGATTGGGGGCTCAGGGATACGCAGTATTTT. Protein: CASSDWGLRDTQYF.